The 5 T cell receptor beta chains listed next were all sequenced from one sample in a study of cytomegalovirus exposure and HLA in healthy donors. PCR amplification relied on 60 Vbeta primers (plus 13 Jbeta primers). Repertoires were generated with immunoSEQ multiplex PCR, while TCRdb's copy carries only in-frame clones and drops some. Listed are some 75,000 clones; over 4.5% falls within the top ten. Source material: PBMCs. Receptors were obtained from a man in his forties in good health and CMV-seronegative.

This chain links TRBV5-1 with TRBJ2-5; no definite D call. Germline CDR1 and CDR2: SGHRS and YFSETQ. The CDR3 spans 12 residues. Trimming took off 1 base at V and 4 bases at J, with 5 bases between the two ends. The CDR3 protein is CASSLQRETQYF. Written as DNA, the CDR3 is TGCGCCAGCAGCTTGCAGCGAGAGACCCAGTACTTC.

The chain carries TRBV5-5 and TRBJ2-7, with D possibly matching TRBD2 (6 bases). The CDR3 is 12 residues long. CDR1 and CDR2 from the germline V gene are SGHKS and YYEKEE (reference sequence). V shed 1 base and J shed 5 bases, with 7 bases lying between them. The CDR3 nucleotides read TGTGCCAGCAGCTTGTGGGGGGACGAGCAGTACTTC. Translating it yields CASSLWGDEQYF.

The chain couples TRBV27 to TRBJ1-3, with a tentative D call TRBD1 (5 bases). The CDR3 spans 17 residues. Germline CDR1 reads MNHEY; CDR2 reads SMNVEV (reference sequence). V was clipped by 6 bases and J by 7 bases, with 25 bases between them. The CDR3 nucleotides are TGTGCCAGCAGCAAAGGGGACTCGAGGGCTTACAAGAACACCATATATTTT. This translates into CASSKGDSRAYKNTIYF.

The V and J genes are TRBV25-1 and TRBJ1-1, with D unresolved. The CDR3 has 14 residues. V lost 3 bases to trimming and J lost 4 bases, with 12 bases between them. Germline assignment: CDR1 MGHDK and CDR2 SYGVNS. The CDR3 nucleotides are TGTGCCAGCAGTGAGTTACCGGAGACCACTGAAGCTTTCTTT. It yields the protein CASSELPETTEAFF.

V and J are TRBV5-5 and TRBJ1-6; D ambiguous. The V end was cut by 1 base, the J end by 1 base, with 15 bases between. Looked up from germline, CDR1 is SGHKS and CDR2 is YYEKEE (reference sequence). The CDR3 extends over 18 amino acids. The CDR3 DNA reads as TGTGCCAGCAGCTTGATCGGGAACAGTAGGTCCTATAATTCACCCCTCCACTTT. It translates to CASSLIGNSRSYNSPLHF.